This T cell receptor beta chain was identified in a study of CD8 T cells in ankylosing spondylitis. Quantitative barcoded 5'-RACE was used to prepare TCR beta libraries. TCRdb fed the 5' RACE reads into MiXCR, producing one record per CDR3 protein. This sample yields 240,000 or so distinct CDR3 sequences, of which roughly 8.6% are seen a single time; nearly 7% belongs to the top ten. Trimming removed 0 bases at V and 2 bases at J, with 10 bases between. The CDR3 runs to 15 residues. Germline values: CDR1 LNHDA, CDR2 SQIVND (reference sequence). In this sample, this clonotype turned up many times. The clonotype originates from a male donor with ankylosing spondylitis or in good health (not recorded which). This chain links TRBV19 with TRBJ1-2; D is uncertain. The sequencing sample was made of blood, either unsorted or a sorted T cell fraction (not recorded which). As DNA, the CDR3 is TGTGCCAGTAGTATAGATCTTGACACCAACTATGGCTACACCTTC. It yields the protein CASSIDLDTNYGYTF.